The next 20 T cell receptor beta chains were all read from a single sample in a study of T cell responses to AZD1222 COVID-19 vaccine. Assay: immunoSEQ multiplex PCR; the TCRdb copy retains only in-frame clones and omits some. The data show 130,000 to 150,000 clones, approximately 90% seen once. The sequencing used peripheral blood, collected on day 0 of AZD1222 vaccination. These receptors came from an adult in good health.

V usage is TRBV5-1 and J usage is TRBJ1-4, with 7 positions matching TRBD1. The V segment lost 4 bases and the J segment 5 bases; nucleotides outside the gene matches: 11. CDR3 length: 16 amino acids. Germline V gives CDR1 SGHRS, CDR2 YFSETQ. The CDR3 DNA reads as TGCGCCAGCAGCACCACACAGGGGTCCATCAATGAAAAACTGTTTTTT. It codes for CASSTTQGSINEKLFF.

The rearrangement uses TRBV12-5 and TRBJ2-7, with D perhaps TRBD1 or TRBD2 (6 bases each). The CDR3 loop spans 13 amino acids. Trimming took 7 bases from V and 7 from J, leaving 17 bases between them. The germline V gene has CDR1 LGHNT and CDR2 FRNRAP. CDR3 sequence (DNA): TGTGCTAGTGTTAAGGACGGGGGCTTGGAGCAGTACTTC. Its translation is CASVKDGGLEQYF.

J is TRBJ2-2 and V is TRBV5-1; TRBD1 agrees at 12 bases. The CDR3 covers 15 residues. The germline CDR1 and CDR2 sequences are SGHRS and YFSETQ. V shed 9 bases and J 6 bases; nucleotides not matched to a gene: 9. The CDR3 coding sequence is TGCGCCACCACCGGGACAGGGGGCCCAGCCGGGGAGCTGTTTTTT. Translated, it gives CATTGTGGPAGELFF.

V is TRBV5-1 and J is TRBJ2-7; the D call may be TRBD1 or TRBD2 (6 bases each). CDR1 and CDR2 (germline): SGHRS, YFSETQ. The CDR3 sequence is 16 residues long. The ends were cut back, 3 bases at V and 6 bases at J, with 22 bases in the middle. The CDR3 bases are TGCGCCAGCAGCTCCAGGGGCGGGATCCGCACTACCGAGCAGTACTTC. As protein: CASSSRGGIRTTEQYF.

This chain links TRBV7-8 with TRBJ1-3; 7 bases line up with TRBD1. The CDR3 is made up of 16 amino acids. The germline V gene has CDR1 SGHVS and CDR2 FQNEAQ. Losses at the gene ends were 8 bases for V and 0 bases for J; bases not matched to a gene: 10. The CDR3 DNA is TGTGCCAGCTGCCGGGACAGTCACATCTCTGGAAACACCATATATTTT. Translating gives CASCRDSHISGNTIYF. Using reference TRBV7-8 and TRBJ1-3 for the parts outside the CDR3, the full variable domain is GAGVSQSPRYKVAKRGQDVALRCDPISGHVSLFWYQQALGQGPEFLTYFQNEAQLDKSGLPSDRFFAERPEGSVSTLKIQRTQQEDSAVYLCASCRDSHISGNTIYFGEGSWLTVV.

The chain uses TRBV4-1 and TRBJ1-2; unclear D gene. V was clipped by 0 bases and J by 8 bases, with 10 bases between them. The CDR3 is 13 amino acids. Germline V gene data show CDR1 as MGHRA and CDR2 as YSYEKL. CDR3 amino acids: CASSQDGDRGYTF. The CDR3 DNA follows: TGCGCCAGCAGCCAAGATGGAGACCGCGGCTACACCTTC.

This chain joins TRBV6-1 and TRBJ1-1; 8 bases are a match to TRBD1. Unmatched junction bases numbered 11, after V lost 4 bases and J lost 4 bases. The CDR3 spans 16 residues. Looked up from germline, CDR1 is MNHNS and CDR2 is SASEGT. CDR3 nucleotide sequence: TGTGCCAGCAGTGTAGATTCAGGGGGCATCTTCACTGAAGCTTTCTTT. As protein: CASSVDSGGIFTEAFF.

The chain combines TRBV6-5 with TRBJ2-7, with no clear D. Trimming took off 10 bases at V and 3 bases at J, with 22 bases between the two ends. Germline CDR1 MNHEY, CDR2 SVGAGI. The CDR3 has 15 amino acids. The CDR3 region is CAITDLQRLNYEQYF. CDR3 DNA: TGTGCCATTACCGATCTCCAACGACTGAACTACGAGCAGTACTTC.

The chain combines TRBV29-1 with TRBJ1-2, with a weak D call TRBD1 (6 bases). CDR3 length equals 20 residues. The V end was cut by 3 bases, the J end by 4 bases, with 33 bases between. CDR1 and CDR2 from the germline V gene are SQVTM and ANQGSEA. The CDR3 here is CSVDTASVERNRAQIYGYTF. CDR3 bases: TGCAGCGTTGATACTGCGTCGGTCGAGAGGAACAGGGCTCAAATCTATGGCTACACCTTC.

This chain joins TRBV5-6 and TRBJ2-1; 11 nucleotides line up with TRBD2. The CDR3 has 15 amino acids. Germline V gene lookup returns CDR1 SGHDT and CDR2 YYEEEE. Unmatched junction bases numbered 10, after V lost 5 bases and J lost 9 bases. This CDR3 reads CASRSGLAVRGEQFF. The DNA for the CDR3 is TGTGCCAGCAGGTCGGGACTAGCGGTAAGGGGTGAGCAGTTCTTC.

The chain recombines TRBV27 with TRBJ1-1; D not certain. The CDR3 is made up of 11 amino acids. The germline V gene has CDR1 MNHEY and CDR2 SMNVEV (reference sequence). Trimming took off 3 bases at V and 4 bases at J, with 3 bases between the two ends. The CDR3 spells CASSLGTEAFF. CDR3 coding DNA: TGTGCCAGCAGTTTGGGCACTGAAGCTTTCTTT.

V is TRBV11-3 and J is TRBJ2-1; no reliable D call. V lost 2 bases to trimming and J lost 7 bases, with 9 bases between them. The CDR3 has 13 residues. CDR1 SGHNT and CDR2 YENEEA come from the germline V gene. This CDR3 is CASSLMLGNEQFF. CDR3 in DNA: TGTGCCAGCAGCTTAATGCTGGGGAATGAGCAGTTCTTC.

The J gene is TRBJ1-1, the V gene TRBV5-6; no clear D. This CDR3 contains 14 residues. Germline CDR1 is SGHDT and CDR2 is YYEEEE. Trimming stripped 0 bases from V and 0 bases from J, with 6 bases between. The CDR3: CASSLGLMNTEAFF. The DNA for the CDR3 is TGTGCCAGCAGCTTGGGTTTGATGAACACTGAAGCTTTCTTT.

V gene TRBV15 combines with J gene TRBJ1-1; D remains ambiguous. Trimming removed 6 bases at V and 3 bases at J, with 11 bases between. This CDR3 comprises 13 residues. CDR1 and CDR2 (germline): LNHNV, YYDKDF (reference sequence). In DNA, the CDR3 is TGTGCCACCAGTCAATCGTGGGACACTGAAGCTTTCTTT. Protein product: CATSQSWDTEAFF.

The genes are TRBV7-2 and TRBJ1-2; D unclear. CDR1 and CDR2 (germline): SGHTA, FQGNSA. The length of the CDR3 is 13 residues. V was shortened by 4 bases and J by 6 bases, with 12 bases between the two germline ends. The CDR3 nucleotides are TGTGCCAGCAGCTCATGGGAAGGGCATGGCTACACCTTC. Protein product: CASSSWEGHGYTF.

The chain carries TRBV7-9 and TRBJ2-7; 10 positions match TRBD2. Trimming removed 4 bases from V and 4 bases from J; junction bases left unmatched: 7. Per the germline V gene, CDR1 is SEHNR and CDR2 is FQNEAQ (reference sequence). The CDR3 is 15 amino acids. CDR3 sequence reads: CASSSPGLADYEQYF. The CDR3 DNA reads TGTGCCAGCAGCTCCCCCGGACTAGCGGATTACGAGCAGTACTTC.

The V gene is TRBV7-2, the J gene TRBJ2-7, with D tentatively TRBD2 (7 bases). The CDR3 length is 14 residues. V was shortened by 1 base and J by 6 bases, with 13 bases between the two germline ends. CDR1 and CDR2 from the germline V gene are SGHTA and FQGNSA. For the CDR3, the DNA is TGTGCCAGCAGCTTAGGATTAGGGGGGGGCGAGCAGTACTTC. This sequence encodes CASSLGLGGGEQYF.

V gene TRBV24-1 combines with J gene TRBJ1-3; D not certain. The germline CDR1 and CDR2 sequences are KGHDR and SFDVKD. CDR3 size: 13 residues. V dropped 3 bases and J dropped 5 bases, with 7 bases sitting between them. This CDR3 is CATSDVGRNTIYF. The CDR3 DNA reads as TGTGCCACCAGTGATGTAGGGAGAAACACCATATATTTT.

The chain links TRBV30 to TRBJ1-1; TRBD1 is a possible D gene (6 bases). The CDR3 extends over 15 amino acids. Germline V CDR1 and CDR2: GTSNPN, SVGIG (reference sequence). V dropped 3 bases and J dropped 3 bases, with 17 bases sitting between them. This chain's CDR3 is CAWSKGGEWDTEAFF. The CDR3 coding sequence is TGTGCCTGGAGCAAGGGGGGGGAGTGGGACACTGAAGCTTTCTTT. Using reference TRBV30 and TRBJ1-1 for the parts outside the CDR3, the full variable domain is SQTIHQWPATLVQPVGSPLSLECTVEGTSNPNLYWYRQAAGRGLQLLFYSVGIGQISSEVPQNLSASRPQDRQFILSSKKLLLSDSGFYLCAWSKGGEWDTEAFFGQGTRLTVV.

The chain combines TRBV10-3 with TRBJ1-1; TRBD1 agrees at 7 bases. Germline V lookup: CDR1 ENHRY, CDR2 SYGVKD. This CDR3 is 14 amino acids long. J gave up 0 bases and V 4 bases, and 2 bases lay outside the gene matches. The DNA of the CDR3 is TGTGCCATCAGTGGACAGGGATTGAACACTGAAGCTTTCTTT. Translation gives CAISGQGLNTEAFF.